A single sample gave rise to the 31 T cell receptor beta chains below, sequenced in a study of response to subunit inactivated influenza vaccine (dated by TCRdb to 2017 to 2018). Libraries were made using RT-PCR. The data were produced on an Illumina HiSeq 2500. Using fastp at Q25 and MiXCR, TCRdb reprocessed the public reads and kept productive beta chains. Duplicate CDR3 protein sequences are folded into a single record with the most common DNA and genes. This sample gives about 780,000 distinct CDR3 sequences in total; less than 20% of them show up just once. Roughly 10% of the sample belongs to the ten largest clones. Sample: PBMCs from blood, taken roughly 5 days after vaccination. The receptors come from a man over 45 who received an inactivated influenza vaccine. Donor details come from another sample of the same person, matched by shared clones.

The CDR3 DNA reads TGTGCCAGCCAAAAGCGGGTCACAGATACGCAGTATTTT. Protein sequence: CASQKRVTDTQYF. The chain links TRBV7-9 to TRBJ2-3, with D tentatively TRBD2 (6 bases). Trimming pared 8 bases from V and 2 bases from J, leaving 11 bases between. Germline loops: CDR1 SEHNR, CDR2 FQNEAQ (reference sequence). CDR3 size: 13 residues.

This chain joins TRBV2 and TRBJ2-3; perhaps TRBD1 as D (6 bases). V lost 6 bases and J 8 bases, leaving 9 bases between the germline ends. Germline CDR1 and CDR2: SNHLY and FYNNEI. CDR3 size: 11 residues. CDR3 nucleotides: TGTGCCAGCAGCAGGGGTGCTACGCAGTATTTT. Encoded protein: CASSRGATQYF.

This clonotype occurred a few times. The rearrangement links TRBV7-8 to TRBJ2-3, with D perhaps matching TRBD2 (5 bases). Germline V CDR1 and CDR2: SGHVS, FQNEAQ. The CDR3 length is 14 residues. V lost 5 bases to trimming and J lost 4 bases, with 13 bases between them. CDR3 coding DNA: TGTGCCAGCAGCCAAAGGTCGGGGTCAGATACGCAGTATTTT. Amino acids: CASSQRSGSDTQYF.

The chain combines TRBV6-5 with TRBJ1-6; 11 bases agree with TRBD1. The germline gives CDR1 MNHEY, CDR2 SVGAGI. CDR3 length: 16 residues. Trimming removed 0 bases from V and 13 bases from J; junction bases left unmatched: 8. DNA of the CDR3: TGTGCCAGCAGTTACTCCCTCGGGACAGGGGGGTATCCCCTCCACTTT. Its translation is CASSYSLGTGGYPLHF.

This chain connects TRBV28 to TRBJ1-5, with D possibly being TRBD1 (6 bases). V was clipped by 6 bases and J by 5 bases, with 14 bases between them. The CDR3 consists of 14 residues. Germline CDR1 MDHEN, CDR2 SYDVKM. The CDR3 spells CASRGLQGHQPQHF. For the CDR3, the DNA is TGTGCCAGCAGGGGGTTACAGGGTCATCAGCCCCAGCATTTT.

The rearrangement joins TRBV25-1 to TRBJ1-2; D gene ambiguous. There are 13 residues in the CDR3. With 1 base removed from V and 4 bases from J, the gap between germline ends came to 7 bases. Per the germline V gene, CDR1 is MGHDK and CDR2 is SYGVNS. Here the CDR3 DNA reads TGTGCCAGCAGTGAATTGGGCGTCTATGGCTACACCTTC. Encoded protein: CASSELGVYGYTF.

The gene calls are TRBV20-1 and TRBJ2-7; 9 nucleotides line up with TRBD1. Germline CDR1 reads DFQATT; CDR2 reads SNEGSKA (reference sequence). CDR3 length: 16 residues. J was trimmed by 0 bases and V by 0 bases; bases with no gene match: 6. CDR3 sequence: CSARDPLTGGSYEQYF. The DNA for the CDR3 is TGCAGTGCTAGAGACCCCTTGACAGGGGGCTCCTACGAGCAGTACTTC.

The rearrangement links TRBV4-2 to TRBJ2-7; maybe TRBD2 (6 bases). CDR1 LGHNA and CDR2 YNFKEQ come from the germline V gene. The CDR3 runs to 17 residues. The V end was cut by 3 bases, the J end by 0 bases, with 18 bases between. CDR3 amino acids: CASSQLEGGTSSYEQYF. CDR3 nucleotide sequence: TGTGCCAGCAGCCAGCTTGAGGGCGGGACCAGCTCCTACGAGCAGTACTTC.

In this sample, this clonotype turned up many times. This chain connects TRBV20-1 to TRBJ2-3; perhaps TRBD2 as D (6 bases). CDR1 and CDR2 from the germline V gene are DFQATT and SNEGSKA (reference sequence). The CDR3 totals 13 residues. V shed 7 bases and J shed 3 bases, with 14 bases lying between them. The CDR3 protein is CSVEVAATDTQYF. For the CDR3, the DNA is TGCAGTGTGGAGGTAGCGGCGACAGATACGCAGTATTTT.

This clonotype was detected many times. CDR3: CASSESRPGGSYNEQFF. The CDR3 region has the DNA TGTGCCAGCAGTGAATCTCGACCAGGGGGATCCTACAATGAGCAGTTCTTC. This rearrangement joins TRBV6-1 to TRBJ2-1, with TRBD1 matching 7 bases. The germline gives CDR1 MNHNS, CDR2 SASEGT. The CDR3 totals 17 residues. Trimming cost V 2 bases and J 1 base; bases outside gene matches: 8.

The chain links TRBV29-1 to TRBJ2-4; D may match TRBD1 or TRBD2 (6 bases each). This CDR3 comprises 13 residues. The V end was cut by 6 bases, the J end by 9 bases, with 18 bases between. The germline V gene encodes CDR1 SQVTM and CDR2 ANQGSEA. This chain's CDR3 is CSVIQGTSSIQYF. The CDR3 nucleotides are TGCAGCGTGATACAGGGAACTAGCAGCATTCAGTACTTC.

This clonotype was counted many times. V gene TRBV6-1 combines with J gene TRBJ2-4; D is unresolved. In germline, CDR1 is MNHNS, CDR2 SASEGT. Trimming removed 4 bases from V and 3 bases from J, with 10 bases in between. The CDR3 spans 14 residues. CDR3 nucleotides: TGTGCCAGCAGTGGACAAGAGCGCAAAAACATTCAGTACTTC. Its protein is CASSGQERKNIQYF.

This clonotype was recorded a few times. The chain has TRBV15 and TRBJ2-5, with a tentative D call TRBD1 (6 bases). CDR3 length: 16 residues. CDR1 LNHNV and CDR2 YYDKDF come from the germline V gene (reference sequence). Trimming left V 1 base short and J 2 bases short, with 14 bases between. Written as DNA, the CDR3 is TGTGCCACCAGCAGAGGAAGGGGGACAAAACAAGAGACCCAGTACTTC. This gives the protein CATSRGRGTKQETQYF.

The chain joins TRBV20-1 to TRBJ2-3, with 16 bases lining up with TRBD2. The V and J ends lost 4 bases and 6 bases, in that order; junction bases with no gene match: 4. The CDR3 sequence is 15 residues long. CDR1 and CDR2 from the germline V gene are DFQATT and SNEGSKA (reference sequence). In DNA, the CDR3 is TGCAGTGCTAAGGGACTAGCGGGGGGGCCGGATACGCAGTATTTT. Residues: CSAKGLAGGPDTQYF.

This chain links TRBV12-3 or TRBV12-4 with TRBJ1-2, with 7 positions matching TRBD1. This CDR3 has 18 residues. V shed 6 bases, J shed 0 bases, and the junction held 16 bases outside the gene matches. Here the CDR3 reads CASRLRATRQGSNYGYTF. CDR3 DNA sequence: TGTGCCAGCAGGCTTCGGGCTACAAGACAGGGATCTAACTATGGCTACACCTTC.

The genes are TRBV18 and TRBJ2-3, with 11 bases that match TRBD2. Germline CDR1 and CDR2: KGHSH and LQKENI. CDR3 size: 16 residues. With 4 bases clipped from V and 2 bases from J, the junction kept 5 bases outside the gene matches. DNA of the CDR3: TGTGCCAGCTCACAGGGACTAGCGGTAATCACAGATACGCAGTATTTT. Its translation: CASSQGLAVITDTQYF. Full variable domain (rest looked up from reference TRBV18 and TRBJ2-3): NAGVMQNPRHLVRRRGQEARLRCSPMKGHSHVYWYRQLPEEGLKFMVYLQKENIIDESGMPKERFSAEFPKEGPSILRIQQVVRGDSAAYFCASSQGLAVITDTQYFGPGTRLTVL.

The J gene is TRBJ2-5, the V gene TRBV29-1, with a weak D call TRBD2 (5 bases). Germline V lookup: CDR1 SQVTM, CDR2 ANQGSEA. This CDR3 comprises 13 residues. Trimming took 3 bases from V and 1 from J, leaving 9 bases between them. CDR3 DNA sequence: TGCAGCGTTGAGAGGGCGGCCCAAGAGACCCAGTACTTC. It yields the protein CSVERAAQETQYF. Looking up the rest from reference TRBV29-1 and TRBJ2-5 gives the full variable domain: SAVISQKPSRDICQRGTSLTIQCQVDSQVTMMFWYRQQPGQSLTLIATANQGSEATYESGFVIDKFPISRPNLTFSTLTVSNMSPEDSSIYLCSVERAAQETQYFGPGTRLLVL.

This clonotype was counted between two and nine times. The V call is TRBV4-3, the J call TRBJ1-6, with 10 bases that match TRBD1. V lost 4 bases, J lost 14 bases, and 20 bases stayed unmatched. Germline V gives CDR1 LGHNA, CDR2 YSLEER. There are 18 residues in the CDR3. As DNA, the CDR3 is TGCGCCAGCAGCCGAGAGCAAAGACATGGGACAGGGGAGGTTGCCCTCCACTTT. It codes for CASSREQRHGTGEVALHF.

This clonotype showed up just a few times. The J gene is TRBJ2-3, the V gene TRBV10-3, with D hard to call. Trimming stripped 3 bases from V and 0 bases from J, with 10 bases between. The CDR3 consists of 15 residues. The germline V gene has CDR1 ENHRY and CDR2 SYGVKD. The CDR3 DNA reads as TGTGCCATCAGTGAATCTCTGGGGAGCACAGATACGCAGTATTTT. Protein product: CAISESLGSTDTQYF.

V is TRBV5-1 and J is TRBJ1-1; no clear D gene. Between the trimmed V and J ends, which lost 2 bases and 1 base, there was a span of 12 bases. The CDR3 is 15 amino acids. Germline V gives CDR1 SGHRS, CDR2 YFSETQ. The DNA for the CDR3 is TGCGCCAGCAGCTTTGGTTCCGGCGCGAACACTGAAGCTTTCTTT. Translated: CASSFGSGANTEAFF.

V gene TRBV20-1 combines with J gene TRBJ2-7; the D call may be TRBD1 or TRBD2 (5 bases each). Germline-derived CDR1 and CDR2 are DFQATT and SNEGSKA (reference sequence). The length of the CDR3 is 15 residues. The V and J ends lost 0 bases and 4 bases respectively, with 16 bases between them. The CDR3 loop is CSARDLGTQYYEQYF. As DNA, the CDR3 is TGCAGTGCTAGAGATCTGGGGACGCAGTATTACGAGCAGTACTTC.

This clonotype has only a few counts. The genes are TRBV7-2 and TRBJ2-1; maybe TRBD2 (7 bases). CDR1 is SGHTA, CDR2 FQGNSA, per germline. V lost 1 base and J lost 9, with 16 bases in between. The CDR3 loop spans 15 amino acids. Here the CDR3 DNA reads TGTGCCAGCAGCTTAGAGGCGGGGGCGGTGGGTGAGCAGTTCTTC. Translating gives CASSLEAGAVGEQFF. Together with reference TRBV7-2 and TRBJ2-1, the CDR3 gives the full variable domain: GAGVSQSPSNKVTEKGKDVELRCDPISGHTALYWYRQSLGQGLEFLIYFQGNSAPDKSGLPSDRFSAERTGGSVSTLTIQRTQQEDSAVYLCASSLEAGAVGEQFFGPGTRLTVL.

This clonotype was seen more than once but under ten times. This chain connects TRBV7-2 to TRBJ2-1, with D unresolved. The CDR3 extends over 14 amino acids. Germline assignment: CDR1 SGHTA and CDR2 FQGNSA. Deletions cut 5 bases from V and 5 bases from J, with 13 bases between. CDR3 nucleotide sequence: TGTGCCAGCAGCCAGCCATGGCGGAACAATGAGCAGTTCTTC. As protein: CASSQPWRNNEQFF.

The chain is built from TRBV12-3 or TRBV12-4 and TRBJ1-3; D unclear. The CDR3 length is 14 residues. The V end lost 1 base, the J end lost 1 base, and 5 bases lay between the germline ends. The chain's CDR3 is CASSLDMSGNTIYF. In nucleotides, the CDR3 is TGTGCCAGCAGTTTAGACATGTCTGGAAACACCATATATTTT.

This clonotype was counted only a few times. The chain employs TRBV29-1 and TRBJ1-5; no definite D call. CDR1 and CDR2 (germline): SQVTM, ANQGSEA. V was cut by 6 bases and J by 2 bases, with 11 bases left in between. This CDR3 has 13 amino acids. The CDR3 spells CSVLGTGNQPQHF. The DNA for the CDR3 is TGCAGCGTCCTCGGAACGGGCAATCAGCCCCAGCATTTT.

This clonotype has ten or more counts. This rearrangement joins TRBV7-2 to TRBJ1-2, with 10 bases aligning to TRBD1. The V gene's germline CDR1 is SGHTA and CDR2 FQGNSA. The CDR3 runs to 16 residues. V shed 5 bases and J 4 bases; nucleotides not matched to a gene: 10. This CDR3 is CASSNTRTGGTYGYTF. The CDR3 bases are TGTGCCAGCAGCAACACCCGGACAGGGGGAACCTATGGCTACACCTTC.

This clonotype has a handful of counts. The chain couples TRBV7-2 to TRBJ2-1, with 8 bases fitting TRBD1. CDR1 and CDR2 from the germline V gene are SGHTA and FQGNSA. This CDR3 contains 15 residues. Trimming at V came to 6 bases and at J to 7 bases, leaving 11 bases not matched to a gene. CDR3 region: CASREPGTGRNEQFF. The CDR3 DNA follows: TGTGCCAGCAGGGAACCCGGGACAGGCAGGAATGAGCAGTTCTTC.

This clonotype has a handful of counts. The chain joins TRBV3-1 to TRBJ1-4; D might be TRBD1 (6 bases). The CDR3 consists of 14 residues. Trimming pared 3 bases from V and 5 bases from J, leaving 10 bases between. CDR1 and CDR2 (germline): LGHDT, YNNKEL (reference sequence). The CDR3 DNA reads as TGTGCCAGCAGCCATATTACAGGGAATGAAAAACTGTTTTTT. It translates to CASSHITGNEKLFF.

The V gene is TRBV6-2 or TRBV6-3, the J gene TRBJ2-7; 8 positions match TRBD2. The CDR3 consists of 13 residues. Germline lookup yields CDR1 MNHEY and CDR2 SVGEGT. The trim removed 10 bases at V and 1 base at J, leaving 6 bases unmatched. For the CDR3, the DNA is TGTGCCACGCAGATAGCGGGATCCTACGAGCAGTACTTC. This encodes CATQIAGSYEQYF.

This chain uses TRBV7-2 with TRBJ2-1; TRBD2 matches 8 bases. The CDR3 length is 16 residues. V was clipped by 5 bases and J by 0 bases; unmatched bases: 6. The germline V gene has CDR1 SGHTA and CDR2 FQGNSA. Here the CDR3 reads CASSRLGTSSYNEQFF. CDR3 nucleotide sequence: TGTGCCAGCAGCCGCCTCGGGACTAGCTCCTACAATGAGCAGTTCTTC.

The V call is TRBV5-5, the J call TRBJ2-6; D may be TRBD2 (5 bases). The CDR3 length is 18 residues. The germline CDR1 and CDR2 sequences are SGHKS and YYEKEE (reference sequence). V was cut by 0 bases and J by 4 bases, with 17 bases left in between. Here the CDR3 reads CASSLVLPSGSGANVLTF. The CDR3 DNA follows: TGTGCCAGCAGCTTGGTCCTTCCGAGCGGTTCCGGGGCCAACGTCCTGACTTTC.